The 4 T cell receptor beta chains given below trace back to one sample, sequenced in a study of a mutant IDH1 vaccine in newly diagnosed glioma. Time point described: baseline, week 1 (first vaccination visit). Treatment here: pre-vaccination baseline after standard-of-care therapy. Clones were read by immunoSEQ multiplex PCR, and TCRdb kept only the in-frame ones, dropping some. The sample contains 65,000 to 70,000 clones, approximately 86% of which appear only once. The sample was PBMCs, taken from a glioma patient treated with radiotherapy, temozolomide or both. The receptors originated from a man between 25 and 39 years old with glioma.

The chain joins TRBV5-1 to TRBJ2-3, with D maybe TRBD1 (6 bases). The germline V and J ends were trimmed by 2 bases and 0 bases, with 13 bases remaining between them. Germline lookup yields CDR1 SGHRS and CDR2 YFSETQ. The CDR3 extends over 16 amino acids. CDR3 loop: CASSFRGQPSTDTQYF. As DNA, the CDR3 is TGCGCCAGCAGCTTTAGGGGACAACCTAGCACAGATACGCAGTATTTT.

The V and J genes are TRBV19 and TRBJ2-3, with 14 bases aligning to TRBD2. CDR3 size: 19 residues. V lost 4 bases and J lost 4; bases outside the gene matches: 13. Per germline, CDR1 LNHDA and CDR2 SQIVND (reference sequence). CDR3 sequence: CASSRPSGTSGGRSDTQYF. The CDR3, as DNA: TGTGCCAGTAGTAGGCCTTCGGGGACTAGCGGGGGCAGATCAGATACGCAGTATTTT.

The chain uses TRBV5-1 and TRBJ2-3; the D call may be TRBD1 or TRBD2 (5 bases each). V was clipped by 2 bases and J by 2 bases, with 15 bases between them. In germline, CDR1 is SGHRS, CDR2 YFSETQ. The CDR3 extends over 16 amino acids. CDR3 bases: TGCGCCAGCAGCTTACAACCCCCGGGACCCACAGATACGCAGTATTTT. It is translated as CASSLQPPGPTDTQYF.

The CDR3 nucleotides are TGTGCCAGCGGGGGGGCAAAACGTGCTTATAGCAATCAGCCCCAGCATTTT. It encodes CASGGAKRAYSNQPQHF. The rearrangement uses TRBV2 and TRBJ1-5; perhaps TRBD1 as D (6 bases). Between the trimmed V and J ends, which lost 8 bases and 0 bases, there was a span of 20 bases. Germline CDR1 and CDR2: SNHLY and FYNNEI. This CDR3 is 17 amino acids long.